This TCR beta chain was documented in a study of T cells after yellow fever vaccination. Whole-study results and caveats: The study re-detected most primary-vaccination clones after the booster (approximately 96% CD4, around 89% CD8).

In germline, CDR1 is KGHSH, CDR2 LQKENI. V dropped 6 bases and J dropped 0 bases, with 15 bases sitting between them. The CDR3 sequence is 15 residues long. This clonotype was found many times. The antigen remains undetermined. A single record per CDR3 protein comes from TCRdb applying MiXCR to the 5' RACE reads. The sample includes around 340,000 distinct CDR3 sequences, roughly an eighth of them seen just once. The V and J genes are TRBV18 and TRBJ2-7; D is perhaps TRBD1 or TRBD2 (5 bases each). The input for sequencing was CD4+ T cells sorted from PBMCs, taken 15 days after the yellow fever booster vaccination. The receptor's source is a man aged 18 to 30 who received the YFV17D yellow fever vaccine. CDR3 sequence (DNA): TGTGCCAGCTCCCGGGCCCCAGGGAGCTCCTACGAGCAGTACGTC. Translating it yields CASSRAPGSSYEQYV.